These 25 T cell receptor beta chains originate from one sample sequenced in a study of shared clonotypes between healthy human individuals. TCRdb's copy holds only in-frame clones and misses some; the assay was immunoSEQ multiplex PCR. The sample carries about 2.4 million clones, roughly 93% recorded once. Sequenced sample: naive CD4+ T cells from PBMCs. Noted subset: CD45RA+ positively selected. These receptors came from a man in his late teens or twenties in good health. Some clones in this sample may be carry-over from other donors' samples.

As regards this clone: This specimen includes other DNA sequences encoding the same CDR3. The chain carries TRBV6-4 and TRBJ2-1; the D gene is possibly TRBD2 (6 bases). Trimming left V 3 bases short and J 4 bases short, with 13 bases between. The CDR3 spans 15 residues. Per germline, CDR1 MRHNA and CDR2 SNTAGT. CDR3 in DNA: TGTGCCAGCAGTGAGTCGGGAGTTGGGTACAATGAGCAGTTCTTC. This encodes CASSESGVGYNEQFF.

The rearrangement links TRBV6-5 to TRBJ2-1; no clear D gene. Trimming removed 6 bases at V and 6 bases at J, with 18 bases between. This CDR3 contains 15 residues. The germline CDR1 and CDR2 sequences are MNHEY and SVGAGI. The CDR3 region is CASRGSATGFNEQFF. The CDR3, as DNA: TGTGCCAGCAGGGGGTCGGCGACTGGTTTCAATGAGCAGTTCTTC.

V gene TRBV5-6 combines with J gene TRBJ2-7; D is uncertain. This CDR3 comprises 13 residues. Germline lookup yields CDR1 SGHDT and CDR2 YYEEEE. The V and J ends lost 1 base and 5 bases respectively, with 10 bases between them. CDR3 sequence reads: CASSLFWVDEQYF. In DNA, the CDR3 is TGTGCCAGCAGCTTGTTTTGGGTCGACGAGCAGTACTTC.

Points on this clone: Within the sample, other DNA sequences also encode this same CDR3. In DNA form, the CDR3 reads TGTGCCAGCAGTCTTGCGGCTTTGGGCAATCAGCCCCAGCATTTT. Protein: CASSLAALGNQPQHF. The chain is built from TRBV28 and TRBJ1-5, with D hard to call. The CDR3 is 15 amino acids. V was pared by 5 bases and J by 2 bases, with 13 bases between. Germline CDR1 reads MDHEN; CDR2 reads SYDVKM.

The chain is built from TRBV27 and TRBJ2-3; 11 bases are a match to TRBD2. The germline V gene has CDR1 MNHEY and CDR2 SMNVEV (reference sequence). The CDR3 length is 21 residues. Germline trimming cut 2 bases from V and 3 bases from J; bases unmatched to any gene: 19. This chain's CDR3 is CASSLRPGLAGGPVGTDTQYF. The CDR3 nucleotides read TGTGCCAGCAGTTTAAGGCCCGGTTTAGCGGGAGGGCCGGTGGGGACAGATACGCAGTATTTT.

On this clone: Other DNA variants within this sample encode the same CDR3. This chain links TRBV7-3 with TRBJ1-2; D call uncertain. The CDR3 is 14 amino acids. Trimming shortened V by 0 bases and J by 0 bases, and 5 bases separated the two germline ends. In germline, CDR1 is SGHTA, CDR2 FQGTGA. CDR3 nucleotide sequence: TGTGCCAGCAGCTTAACTCCGGCTAACTATGGCTACACCTTC. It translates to CASSLTPANYGYTF.

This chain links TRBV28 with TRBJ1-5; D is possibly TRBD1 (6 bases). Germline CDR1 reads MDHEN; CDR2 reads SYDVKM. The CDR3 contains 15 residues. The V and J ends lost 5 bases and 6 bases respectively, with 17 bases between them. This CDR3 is CASSPEGGWSQPQHF. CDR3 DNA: TGTGCCAGCAGTCCCGAGGGGGGGTGGAGTCAGCCCCAGCATTTT.

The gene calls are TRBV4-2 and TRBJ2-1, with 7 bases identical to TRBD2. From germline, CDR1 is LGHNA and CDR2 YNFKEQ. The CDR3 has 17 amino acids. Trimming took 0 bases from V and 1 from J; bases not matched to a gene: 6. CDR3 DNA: TGTGCCAGCAGCCAAGAACGACTAGCCCCTTCCTACAATGAGCAGTTCTTC. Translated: CASSQERLAPSYNEQFF.

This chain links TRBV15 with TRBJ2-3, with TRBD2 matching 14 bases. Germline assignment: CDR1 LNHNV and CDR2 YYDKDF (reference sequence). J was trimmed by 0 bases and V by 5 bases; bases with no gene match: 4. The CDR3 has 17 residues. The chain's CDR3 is CATSLGLAGGSTDTQYF. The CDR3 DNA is TGTGCCACCAGCTTAGGACTAGCGGGGGGTAGCACAGATACGCAGTATTTT.

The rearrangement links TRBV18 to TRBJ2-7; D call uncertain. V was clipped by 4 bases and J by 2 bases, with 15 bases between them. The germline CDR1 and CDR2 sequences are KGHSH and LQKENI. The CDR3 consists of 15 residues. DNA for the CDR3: TGTGCCAGCTCACAAGGCCCCAAACCCCCCTACGAGCAGTACTTC. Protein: CASSQGPKPPYEQYF.

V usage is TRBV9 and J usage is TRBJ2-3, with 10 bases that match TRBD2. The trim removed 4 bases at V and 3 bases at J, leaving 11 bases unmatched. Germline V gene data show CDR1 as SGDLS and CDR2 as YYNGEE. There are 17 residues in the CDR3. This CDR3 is CASSSRTSGLLTDTQYF. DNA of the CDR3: TGTGCCAGCAGCTCCAGGACTAGCGGCCTCCTAACAGATACGCAGTATTTT.

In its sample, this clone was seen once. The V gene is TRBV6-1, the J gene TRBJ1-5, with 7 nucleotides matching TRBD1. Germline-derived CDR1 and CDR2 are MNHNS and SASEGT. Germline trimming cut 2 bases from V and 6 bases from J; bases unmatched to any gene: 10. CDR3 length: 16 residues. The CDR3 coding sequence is TGTGCCAGCAGTGAACCTCCCCGACAGGGCGGTCAGCCCCAGCATTTT. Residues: CASSEPPRQGGQPQHF.

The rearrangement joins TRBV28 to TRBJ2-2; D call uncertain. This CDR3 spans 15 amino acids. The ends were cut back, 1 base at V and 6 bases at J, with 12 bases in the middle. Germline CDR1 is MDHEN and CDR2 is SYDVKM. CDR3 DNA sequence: TGTGCCAGCAGTTTATTACCACATGGTCCCGGGGAGCTGTTTTTT. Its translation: CASSLLPHGPGELFF.

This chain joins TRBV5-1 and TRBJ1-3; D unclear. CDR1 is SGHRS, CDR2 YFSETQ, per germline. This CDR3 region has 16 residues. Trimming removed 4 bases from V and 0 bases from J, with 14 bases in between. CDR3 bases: TGCGCCAGCAGCGCCGAACCGGCAAGCTCTGGAAACACCATATATTTT. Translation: CASSAEPASSGNTIYF. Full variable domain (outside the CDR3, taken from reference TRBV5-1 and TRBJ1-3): KAGVTQTPRYLIKTRGQQVTLSCSPISGHRSVSWYQQTPGQGLQFLFEYFSETQRNKGNFPGRFSGRQFSNSRSEMNVSTLELGDSALYLCASSAEPASSGNTIYFGEGSWLTVV.

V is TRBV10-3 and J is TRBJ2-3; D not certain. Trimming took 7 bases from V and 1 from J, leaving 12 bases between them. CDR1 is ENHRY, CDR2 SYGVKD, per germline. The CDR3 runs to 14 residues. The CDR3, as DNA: TGTGCCATCAAGGGCCCCCCGGGCACAGATACGCAGTATTTT. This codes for CAIKGPPGTDTQYF.

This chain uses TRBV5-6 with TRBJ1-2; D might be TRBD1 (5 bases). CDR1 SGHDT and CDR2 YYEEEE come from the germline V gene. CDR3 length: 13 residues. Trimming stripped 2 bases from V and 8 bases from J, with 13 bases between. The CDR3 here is CASSLNYRGGYTF. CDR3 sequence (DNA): TGTGCCAGCAGCTTAAATTATCGGGGGGGCTACACCTTC.

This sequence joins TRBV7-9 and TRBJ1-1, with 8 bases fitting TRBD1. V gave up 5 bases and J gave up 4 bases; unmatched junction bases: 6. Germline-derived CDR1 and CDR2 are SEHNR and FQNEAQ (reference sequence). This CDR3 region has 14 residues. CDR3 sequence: CASSRTGQGTEAFF. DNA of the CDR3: TGTGCCAGCAGCCGAACAGGACAGGGCACTGAAGCTTTCTTT.

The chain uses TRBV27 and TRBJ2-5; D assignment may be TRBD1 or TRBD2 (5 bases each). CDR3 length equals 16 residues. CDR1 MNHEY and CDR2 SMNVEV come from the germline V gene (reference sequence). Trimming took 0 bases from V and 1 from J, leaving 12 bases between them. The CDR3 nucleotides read TGTGCCAGCAGTTTATCCGGGAAGGGGCGCCAAGAGACCCAGTACTTC. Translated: CASSLSGKGRQETQYF.

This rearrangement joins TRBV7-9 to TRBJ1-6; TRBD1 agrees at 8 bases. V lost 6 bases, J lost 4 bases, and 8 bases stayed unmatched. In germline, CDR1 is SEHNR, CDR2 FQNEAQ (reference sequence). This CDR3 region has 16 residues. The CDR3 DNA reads TGTGCCAGCAGATCTCAGGGGGCGCTATATAATTCACCCCTCCACTTT. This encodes CASRSQGALYNSPLHF. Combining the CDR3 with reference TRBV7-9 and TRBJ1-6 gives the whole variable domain DTGVSQNPRHKITKRGQNVTFRCDPISEHNRLYWYRQTLGQGPEFLTYFQNEAQLEKSRLLSDRFSAERPKGSFSTLEIQRTEQGDSAMYLCASRSQGALYNSPLHFGNGTRLTVT.

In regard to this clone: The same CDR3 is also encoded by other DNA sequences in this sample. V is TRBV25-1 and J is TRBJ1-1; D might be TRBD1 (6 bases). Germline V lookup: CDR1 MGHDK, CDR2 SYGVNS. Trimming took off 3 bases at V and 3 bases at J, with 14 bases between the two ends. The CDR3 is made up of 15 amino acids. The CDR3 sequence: CASSDPGGGDTEAFF. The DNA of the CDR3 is TGTGCCAGCAGTGACCCGGGAGGGGGGGACACTGAAGCTTTCTTT.

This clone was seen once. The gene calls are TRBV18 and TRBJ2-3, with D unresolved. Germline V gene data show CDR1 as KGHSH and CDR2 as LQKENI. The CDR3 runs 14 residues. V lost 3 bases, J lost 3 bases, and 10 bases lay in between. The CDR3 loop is CASSPAPGTDTQYF. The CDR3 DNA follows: TGTGCCAGCTCACCGGCCCCCGGAACAGATACGCAGTATTTT.

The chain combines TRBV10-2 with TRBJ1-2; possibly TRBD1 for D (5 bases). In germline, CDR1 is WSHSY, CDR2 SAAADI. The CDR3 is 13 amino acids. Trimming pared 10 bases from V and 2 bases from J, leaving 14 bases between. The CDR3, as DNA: TGCGCCACCGCGGGGGGTACCAACTATGGCTACACCTTC. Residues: CATAGGTNYGYTF.

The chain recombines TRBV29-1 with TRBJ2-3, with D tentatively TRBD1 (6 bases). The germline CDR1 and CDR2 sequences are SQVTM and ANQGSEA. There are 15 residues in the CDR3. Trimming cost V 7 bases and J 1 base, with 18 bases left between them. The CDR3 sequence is CSGTPNRVGTDTQYF. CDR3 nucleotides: TGCAGCGGCACCCCGAACAGGGTAGGCACAGATACGCAGTATTTT.

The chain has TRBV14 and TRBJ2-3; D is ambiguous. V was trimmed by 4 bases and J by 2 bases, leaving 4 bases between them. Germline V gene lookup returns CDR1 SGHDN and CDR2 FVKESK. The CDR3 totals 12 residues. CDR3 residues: CASSRFTDTQYF. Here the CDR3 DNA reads TGTGCCAGCAGCCGCTTCACAGATACGCAGTATTTT.

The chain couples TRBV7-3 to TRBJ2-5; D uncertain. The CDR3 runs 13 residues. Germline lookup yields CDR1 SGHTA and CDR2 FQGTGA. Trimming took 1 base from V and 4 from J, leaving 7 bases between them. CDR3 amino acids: CASSLRFRETQYF. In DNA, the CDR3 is TGTGCCAGCAGCTTAAGATTTCGAGAGACCCAGTACTTC.